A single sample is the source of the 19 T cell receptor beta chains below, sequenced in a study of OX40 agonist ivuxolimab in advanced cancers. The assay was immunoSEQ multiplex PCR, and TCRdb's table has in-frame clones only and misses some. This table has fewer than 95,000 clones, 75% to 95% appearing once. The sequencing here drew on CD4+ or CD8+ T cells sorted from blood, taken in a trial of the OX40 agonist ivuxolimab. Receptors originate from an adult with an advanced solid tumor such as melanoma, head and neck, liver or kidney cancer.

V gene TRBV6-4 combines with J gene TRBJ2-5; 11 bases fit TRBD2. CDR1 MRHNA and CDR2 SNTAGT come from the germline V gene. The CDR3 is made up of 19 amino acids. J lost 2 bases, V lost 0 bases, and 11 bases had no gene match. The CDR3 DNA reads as TGTGCCAGCAGTGACTCGATGGGGCTAGCGGGAGGAGGTCAAGAGACCCAGTACTTC. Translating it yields CASSDSMGLAGGGQETQYF.

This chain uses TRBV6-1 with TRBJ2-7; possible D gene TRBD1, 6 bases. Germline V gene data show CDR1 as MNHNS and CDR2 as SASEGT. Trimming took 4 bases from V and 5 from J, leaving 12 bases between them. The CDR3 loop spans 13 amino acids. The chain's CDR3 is CASSVQGDHEQYF. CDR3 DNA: TGTGCCAGCAGTGTACAGGGAGACCACGAGCAGTACTTC.

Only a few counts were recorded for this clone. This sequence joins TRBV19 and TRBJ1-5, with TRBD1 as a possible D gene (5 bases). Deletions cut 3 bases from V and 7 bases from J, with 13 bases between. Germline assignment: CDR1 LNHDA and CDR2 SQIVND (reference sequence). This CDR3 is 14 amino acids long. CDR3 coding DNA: TGTGCCAGTAGTATTTTGGGAGGGACGCAGCCCCAGCATTTT. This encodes CASSILGGTQPQHF.

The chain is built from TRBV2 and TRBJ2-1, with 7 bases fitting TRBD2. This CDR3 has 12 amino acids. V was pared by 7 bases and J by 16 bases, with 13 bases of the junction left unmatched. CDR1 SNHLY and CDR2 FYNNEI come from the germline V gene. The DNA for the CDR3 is TGTGCCAGCAATCGGGAAGCGGGGAACCCTTTCTTC. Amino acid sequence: CASNREAGNPFF. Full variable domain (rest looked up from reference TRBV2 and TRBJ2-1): EPEVTQTPSHQVTQMGQEVILRCVPISNHLYFYWYRQILGQKVEFLVSFYNNEISEKSEIFDDQFSVERPDGSNFTLKIRSTKLEDSAMYFCASNREAGNPFFGPGTRLTVL.

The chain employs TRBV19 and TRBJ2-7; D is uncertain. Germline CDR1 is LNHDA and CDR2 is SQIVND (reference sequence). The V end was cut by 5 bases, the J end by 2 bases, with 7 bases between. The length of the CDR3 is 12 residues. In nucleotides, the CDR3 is TGTGCCAGTAGTTCGATTACCTACGAGCAGTACTTC. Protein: CASSSITYEQYF.

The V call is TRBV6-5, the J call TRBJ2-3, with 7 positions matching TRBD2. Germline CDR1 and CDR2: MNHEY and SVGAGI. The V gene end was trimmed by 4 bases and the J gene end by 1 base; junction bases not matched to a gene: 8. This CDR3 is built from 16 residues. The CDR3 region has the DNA TGTGCCAGCAGTTCCCCCCGGGGGAGGGGCACAGATACGCAGTATTTT. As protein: CASSSPRGRGTDTQYF.

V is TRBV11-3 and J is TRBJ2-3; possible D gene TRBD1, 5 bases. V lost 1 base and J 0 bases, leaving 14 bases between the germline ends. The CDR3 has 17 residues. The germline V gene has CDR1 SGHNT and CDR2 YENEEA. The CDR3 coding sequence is TGTGCCAGCAGCTTAGGGGTCAGGGCGGCTAGCACAGATACGCAGTATTTT. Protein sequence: CASSLGVRAASTDTQYF.

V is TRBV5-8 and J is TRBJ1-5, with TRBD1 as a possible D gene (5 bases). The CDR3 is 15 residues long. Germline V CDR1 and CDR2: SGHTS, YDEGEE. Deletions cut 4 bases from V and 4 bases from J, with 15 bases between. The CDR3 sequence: CASSRGVERNQPQHF. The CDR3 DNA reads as TGTGCCAGCAGCCGGGGCGTGGAGAGGAATCAGCCCCAGCATTTT.

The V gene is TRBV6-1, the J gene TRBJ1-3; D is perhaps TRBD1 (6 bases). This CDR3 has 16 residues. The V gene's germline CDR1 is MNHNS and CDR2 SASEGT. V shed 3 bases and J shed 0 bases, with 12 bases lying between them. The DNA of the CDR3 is TGTGCCAGCAGTGAGACAGGCTATAGCTCTGGAAACACCATATATTTT. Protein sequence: CASSETGYSSGNTIYF.

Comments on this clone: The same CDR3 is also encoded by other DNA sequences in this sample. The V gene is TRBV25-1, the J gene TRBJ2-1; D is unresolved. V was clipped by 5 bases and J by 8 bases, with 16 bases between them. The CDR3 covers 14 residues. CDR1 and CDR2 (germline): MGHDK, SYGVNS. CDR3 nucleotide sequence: TGTGCCAGCAGTAGGTCCCAATGGAGAGATGAGCAGTTCTTC. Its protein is CASSRSQWRDEQFF.

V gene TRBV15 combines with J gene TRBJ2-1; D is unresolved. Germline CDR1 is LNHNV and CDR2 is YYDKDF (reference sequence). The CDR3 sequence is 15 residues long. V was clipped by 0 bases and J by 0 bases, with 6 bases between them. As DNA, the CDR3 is TGTGCCACCAGCAGAGATGGGAACTCCTACAATGAGCAGTTCTTC. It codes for CATSRDGNSYNEQFF.

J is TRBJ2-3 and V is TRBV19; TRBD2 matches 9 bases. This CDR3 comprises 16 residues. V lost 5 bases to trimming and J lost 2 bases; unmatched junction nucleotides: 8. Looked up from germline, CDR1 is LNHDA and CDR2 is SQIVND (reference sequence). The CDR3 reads CASSPRLAAYTDTQYF. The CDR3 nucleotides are TGTGCCAGTAGTCCCAGACTAGCGGCCTACACAGATACGCAGTATTTT.

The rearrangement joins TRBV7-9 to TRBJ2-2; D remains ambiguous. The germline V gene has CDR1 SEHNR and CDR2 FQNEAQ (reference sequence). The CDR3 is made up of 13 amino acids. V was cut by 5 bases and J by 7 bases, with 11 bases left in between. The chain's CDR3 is CASSPPTVGELFF. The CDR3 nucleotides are TGTGCCAGCAGCCCCCCTACGGTCGGGGAGCTGTTTTTT.

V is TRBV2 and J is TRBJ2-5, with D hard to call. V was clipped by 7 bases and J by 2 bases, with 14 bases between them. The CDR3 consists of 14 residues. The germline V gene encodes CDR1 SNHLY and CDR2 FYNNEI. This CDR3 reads CASTEAVIQETQYF. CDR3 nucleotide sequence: TGTGCCAGCACCGAGGCGGTTATTCAAGAGACCCAGTACTTC.

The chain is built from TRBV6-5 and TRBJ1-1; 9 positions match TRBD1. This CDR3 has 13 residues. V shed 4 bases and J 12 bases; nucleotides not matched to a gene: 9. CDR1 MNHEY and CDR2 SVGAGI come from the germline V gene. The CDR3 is CASSFHRDRVSFF. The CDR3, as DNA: TGTGCCAGCAGTTTCCACCGGGACAGGGTATCTTTCTTT.

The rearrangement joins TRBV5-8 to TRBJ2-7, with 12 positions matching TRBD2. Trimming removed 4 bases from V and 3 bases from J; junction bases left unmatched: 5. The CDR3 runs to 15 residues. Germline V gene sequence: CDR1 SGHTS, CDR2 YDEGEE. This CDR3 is CASSTGLAGNYEQYF. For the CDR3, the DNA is TGTGCCAGCAGCACCGGACTAGCGGGAAACTACGAGCAGTACTTC.

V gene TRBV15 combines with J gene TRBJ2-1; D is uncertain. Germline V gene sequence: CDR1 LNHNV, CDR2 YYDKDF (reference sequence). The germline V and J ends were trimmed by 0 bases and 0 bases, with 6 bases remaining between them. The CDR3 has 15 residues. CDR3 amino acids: CATSRDLVSYNEQFF. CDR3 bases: TGTGCCACCAGCAGAGATTTAGTCTCCTACAATGAGCAGTTCTTC.

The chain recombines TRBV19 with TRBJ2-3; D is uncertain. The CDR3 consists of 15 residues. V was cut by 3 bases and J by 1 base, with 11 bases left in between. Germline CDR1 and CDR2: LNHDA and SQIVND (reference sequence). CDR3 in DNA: TGTGCCAGTAGTATTCAGAACGGAGGCACAGATACGCAGTATTTT. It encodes CASSIQNGGTDTQYF.

CDR3 amino acids: CASSPEGADTQYF. CDR3 nucleotide sequence: TGTGCCAGCAGCCCCGAGGGGGCAGATACGCAGTATTTT. This chain links TRBV5-6 with TRBJ2-3; D possibly corresponds to TRBD1 (6 bases). V lost 4 bases, J lost 4 bases, and 10 bases lay in between. Looked up from germline, CDR1 is SGHDT and CDR2 is YYEEEE. The CDR3 runs to 13 residues. The whole variable domain, remainder taken from reference TRBV5-6 and TRBJ2-3, is DAGVTQSPTHLIKTRGQQVTLRCSPKSGHDTVSWYQQALGQGPQFIFQYYEEEERQRGNFPDRFSGHQFPNYSSELNVNALLLGDSALYLCASSPEGADTQYFGPGTRLTVL.